This entry describes one TCR beta chain. The antigen this receptor binds is unknown. One base away there is no much larger clone; base qualities are not given. The data stem from a study of CD8 T cells in ankylosing spondylitis (dated by TCRdb to the late 2010s). General notes on the study: To find TCR variants linked to disease, the study profiled T cell receptor beta repertoires in ankylosing spondylitis patients and healthy donors. The whole study cohort included 95 to 130 healthy donors and 25 ankylosing spondylitis patients. Peripheral blood was sampled, and synovial fluid was also collected from ankylosing spondylitis patients.

V loses 5 bases at its end and J loses 4 bases; junction bases beyond the gene matches: 8. The CDR3 runs 15 residues from the cysteine to the phenylalanine. The retained sequence is limited to the CDR3, 45 bases, with the frame set at the first base. Looking up the germline V gene yields CDR1 SGHTA and CDR2 FQGNSA. What the research found in general, with its limitations: The disease-linked clones were reported as significantly enriched in matched synovial fluid samples from ankylosing spondylitis patients. In peripheral blood, the disease-linked clones were found at relatively low frequencies and had a CD8+ phenotype. Blood from ankylosing spondylitis patients appeared to be characterized by a TCR beta motif made up of seven or eight highly homologous amino acid variants. Some TCR beta motif variants had previously been reported in synovial fluid and blood of reactive arthritis patients, which suggested common disease-initiation mechanisms.

Sequencing took place on an Illumina HiSeq 2500. Quantitative 5'-RACE with molecular barcodes was used to prepare TCR beta libraries. In the authors' own workflow: A new computational method based on a probabilistic model of VDJ rearrangement was used to identify disease-linked TCR variants. Starting from the raw public reads, TCRdb applied fastp trimming at Q25, assembled clones with MiXCR and retained in-frame beta chains. Duplicate CDR3 protein sequences are folded into a single record with the most common DNA and genes. The V and J calls shown here were made by TCRdb, not taken from the authors' results. The sample data list about 320,000 distinct CDR3 sequences, and around 10% of these were observed just once. The ten largest clones take up roughly 9% of the sample.

Sequenced input: blood, either unsorted or a sorted T cell fraction (not recorded which). The chain employs TRBV7-2 and TRBJ2-1, with TRBD1 identical over 7 junction bases. The receptor was isolated from a female donor with ankylosing spondylitis or in good health (not recorded which). CDR3 loop: CASSPQGETYNEQFF. The nucleotides are TGTGCCAGCAGCCCCCAGGGGGAAACTTACAATGAGCAGTTCTTC. Full variable domain (CDR3 extended with the reference TRBV7-2 and TRBJ2-1 proteins): GAGVSQSPSNKVTEKGKDVELRCDPISGHTALYWYRQSLGQGLEFLIYFQGNSAPDKSGLPSDRFSAERTGGSVSTLTIQRTQQEDSAVYLCASSPQGETYNEQFFGPGTRLTVL.